The following is a T cell receptor beta chain sequence with its context. The antigen is not known. TCRdb passed the reads through MiXCR, listing each CDR3 protein once. The sample holds hundreds of thousands of distinct CDR3 sequences, less than 25% seen once. Germline V lookup: CDR1 SNHLY, CDR2 FYNNEI. V shed 8 bases and J 10 bases; nucleotides not matched to a gene: 8. This CDR3 is 12 amino acids long. This record comes from a study of T cell repertoires in cytomegalovirus infection. About the research overall: Signatures in public TCR beta sequences pointed to both CMV infection and matching HLA type.

The study's findings and limits: Summed frequency of public TCR beta families distinguished CMV carriers with the relevant HLA. Clonotypes of TCR beta that were HLA-C-restricted and CMV-specific dominated the ex vivo response.

The sequence was collected from a human donor in good health (CMV status not recorded). Some clones in this sample may be carry-over from other donors' samples. This chain uses TRBV2 with TRBJ2-1; 7 positions agree with TRBD1. Sequenced material: CD8+ T cells from PBMCs. The CDR3 DNA is TGTGCCAGCCTCGGGACAGCAAGGGAGCAGTTCTTC. This sequence encodes CASLGTAREQFF.